The clone carrying this TCR beta chain was seen only a few times. The antigen is not known. The data were obtained in a study of CD8+CD57+ T cells in acquired aplastic anemia. TCR beta VDJ and CDR3 profiles were obtained from a genomic DNA template. A single record per CDR3 protein comes from TCRdb applying MiXCR to the reads. Found here are some 170,000 distinct CDR3 sequences, approximately 40% of them singletons; the top ten hold about 1.1%. Germline V lookup: CDR1 KGHDR, CDR2 SFDVKD. Trimming pared 6 bases from V and 4 bases from J, leaving 11 bases between. This CDR3 has 13 residues. The study's findings and limits: Any difference that existed in CD8+ Simpson's diversity between patients and controls was not significant.

The chain has TRBV24-1 and TRBJ2-5; perhaps TRBD1 as D (6 bases). Sample: sorted CD4+, CD8+, or CD8+CD57+ T cells (not recorded which) from PBMCs. The TCR sequence derives from a human donor in good health. Here the CDR3 DNA reads TGTGCCACCAGTCCAGGGGCGGTAGAGACCCAGTACTTC. This gives the protein CATSPGAVETQYF.